This TCR beta chain emerged from a study of identical twins (dated by TCRdb to 2016 to 2017). About the investigation overall: TCR alpha and beta repertoires from monozygotic twins, unrelated adults of various ages and cord blood were deep-sequenced to test whether fetal clonotypes persist. To rule out contamination, the twin experiments were replicated at different times with different library preparation protocols.

Only healthy Caucasian donors were included. As regards this clonotype: The antigen this receptor binds is unknown. No base qualities exist here, and no much larger clone lies one base off it.

The germline V gene (reference sequence) specifies LGHDT as CDR1 and YNNKEL as CDR2. V has 3 bases trimmed and J has 9 bases trimmed; junction bases matching no gene number 11. Including the terminal cysteine and phenylalanine, the CDR3 comprises 16 residues. Just the 48-base CDR3 DNA is kept, in frame starting at base 1. Study-wide conclusions, independent of this receptor: Fewer insertions were carried by abundant cord blood beta clonotypes, a similar but weaker trend appeared in young adult naive repertoires, and no such trend appeared in memory repertoires. Because the same donors could not be followed over many years, conclusions were based on cross-sectional statistical analysis. Out-of-frame TCR alpha sharing in monozygotic twins was systematically underestimated by recombination models, whereas sharing between unrelated individuals was in agreement with the recombination models. Zero-insertion analyses could be partly confounded by invariant T cells such as MAIT and iNKT, though diverse VJ usage argued against such confounding for most clonotypes. The excess sharing between twins in beta out-of-frame sequences was weaker because fewer shared sequences reduced the signal-to-noise ratio. Compared with coincidental sharing between unrelated individuals, an excess of low generation-probability sequences was observed among out-of-frame TCR alpha sequences shared between twins.

Libraries were made using 5' RACE. Sequenced using an Illumina HiSeq 2000. Template switching introduced a universal primer binding site; the final cDNA contained a unique molecular identifier, enabling accurate counting of TCR cDNA molecules. Specific primers in the conserved constant-segment region were used to synthesize first-strand cDNA for TCR alpha and beta chains. Each cDNA library was double barcoded, with a SMART-Mk sample barcode plus Illumina barcodes, to control for contamination. TruSeq adapter sequences, together with Illumina sample barcodes, were added in two successive PCR steps. The TCR alpha and beta cDNA libraries were sequenced on the Illumina HiSeq platform using custom primers. Turning to the authors' computational methods: Raw reads were processed with MiGEC to extract unique molecular identifiers, and MiXCR was used to determine CDR3 positions. Recombination models were inferred per individual with the repgenHMM and IGoR tools using an EM algorithm. The analysis of shared clonotypes was done with the tcR package in R, with sharing normalized by the product of cloneset sizes. To study raw recombination free of thymic and clonal selection effects, out-of-frame nonproductive sequences were analyzed. TCRdb reprocessing: public reads trimmed at Q25 with fastp, clones called with MiXCR, in-frame beta chains kept. Every distinct CDR3 protein forms one entry, paired with its most common genes and DNA. These V and J calls rely on TCRdb rather than the paper's analysis. This sample lists 1.5 million to 2 million distinct CDR3 sequences; under 35% were detected once. In total, the top ten clones hold about 0.25% of the sample.

The material sequenced was cord blood. Rearrangement joined TRBV3-1 to TRBJ2-1; TRBD2 aligns with 10 central bases. This TCR was sampled from a newborn girl in good health. CDR3 region: CASSQRLGLALSEQFF. The DNA reads TGTGCCAGCAGCCAGAGACTGGGACTAGCGTTGAGTGAGCAGTTCTTC.